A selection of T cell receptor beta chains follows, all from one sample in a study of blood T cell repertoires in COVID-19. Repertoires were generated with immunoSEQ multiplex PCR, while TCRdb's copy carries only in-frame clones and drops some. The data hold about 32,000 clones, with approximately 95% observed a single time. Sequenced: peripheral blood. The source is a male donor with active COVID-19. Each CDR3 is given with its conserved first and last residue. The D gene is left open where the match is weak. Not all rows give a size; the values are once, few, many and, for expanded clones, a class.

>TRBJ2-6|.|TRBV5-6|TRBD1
CASSWRILQGSGANVLTF
TGTGCCAGCAGCTGGAGGATATTACAGGGGTCTGGGGCCAACGTCCTGACTTTC
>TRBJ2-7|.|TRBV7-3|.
CASSLRDSRAGYEQYF
TGTGCCAGCAGCTTAAGGGACAGCAGGGCGGGATACGAGCAGTACTTC
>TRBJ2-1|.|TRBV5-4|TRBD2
CASSLGGGAYNEQFF
TGTGCCAGCAGCTTGGGCGGGGGGGCCTACAATGAGCAGTTCTTC
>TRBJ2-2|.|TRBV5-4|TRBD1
CASSLWVGTGGTGELFF
TGTGCCAGCAGCTTATGGGTCGGGACAGGCGGGACCGGGGAGCTGTTTTTT
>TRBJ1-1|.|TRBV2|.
CASRVEENTEAFF
TGTGCCAGCAGGGTAGAAGAGAACACTGAAGCTTTCTTT
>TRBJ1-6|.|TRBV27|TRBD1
CASSLTGPTTPLHF
TGTGCCAGCAGCCTGACAGGGCCAACGACACCCCTCCACTTT
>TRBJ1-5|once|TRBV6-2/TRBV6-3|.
CASCYRGFNQPQHF
TGTGCCAGCTGTTATCGGGGTTTCAATCAGCCCCAGCATTTT
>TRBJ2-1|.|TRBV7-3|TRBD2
CASSTSGGTNEQFF
TGTGCCAGCAGCACTAGCGGGGGGACGAATGAGCAGTTCTTC
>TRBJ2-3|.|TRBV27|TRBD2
CASGGGPFMDTQYF
TGTGCCAGCGGGGGGGGACCTTTTATGGATACGCAGTATTTT
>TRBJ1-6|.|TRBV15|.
CATSREGPNNSPLHF
TGTGCCACCAGCAGAGAGGGCCCAAATAATTCACCCCTCCACTTT